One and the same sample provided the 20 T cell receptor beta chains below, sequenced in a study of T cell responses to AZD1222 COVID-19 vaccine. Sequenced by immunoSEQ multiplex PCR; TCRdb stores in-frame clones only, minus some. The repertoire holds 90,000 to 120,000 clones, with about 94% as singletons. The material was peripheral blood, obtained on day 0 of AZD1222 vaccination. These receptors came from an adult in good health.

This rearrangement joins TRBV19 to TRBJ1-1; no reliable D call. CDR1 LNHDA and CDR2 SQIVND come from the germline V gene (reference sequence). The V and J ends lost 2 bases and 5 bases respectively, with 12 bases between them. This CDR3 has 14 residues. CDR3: CASSIYEGATEAFF. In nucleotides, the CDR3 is TGTGCCAGTAGTATATATGAGGGCGCGACTGAAGCTTTCTTT. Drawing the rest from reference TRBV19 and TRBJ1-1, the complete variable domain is DGGITQSPKYLFRKEGQNVTLSCEQNLNHDAMYWYRQDPGQGLRLIYYSQIVNDFQKGDIAEGYSVSREKKESFPLTVTSAQKNPTAFYLCASSIYEGATEAFFGQGTRLTVV.

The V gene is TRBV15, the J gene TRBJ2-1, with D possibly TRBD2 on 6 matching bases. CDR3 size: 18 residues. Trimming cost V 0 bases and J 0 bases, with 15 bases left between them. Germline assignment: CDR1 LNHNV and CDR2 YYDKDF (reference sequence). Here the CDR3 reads CATSRDLGGGYSYNEQFF. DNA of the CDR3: TGTGCCACCAGCAGAGATCTGGGAGGCGGGTACTCCTACAATGAGCAGTTCTTC.

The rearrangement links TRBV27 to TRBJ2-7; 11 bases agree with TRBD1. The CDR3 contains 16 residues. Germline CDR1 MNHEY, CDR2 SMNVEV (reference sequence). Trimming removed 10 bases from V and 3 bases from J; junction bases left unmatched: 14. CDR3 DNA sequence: TGTGCCACCAAATGGACAGGGGGCGATCCTCGCTACGAGCAGTACTTC. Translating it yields CATKWTGGDPRYEQYF.

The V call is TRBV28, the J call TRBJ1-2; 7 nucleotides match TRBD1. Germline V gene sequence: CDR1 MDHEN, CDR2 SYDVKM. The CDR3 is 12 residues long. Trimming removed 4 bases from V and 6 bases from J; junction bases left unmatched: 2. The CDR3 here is CASSSGQNGYTF. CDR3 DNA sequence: TGTGCCAGCAGTTCGGGACAGAATGGCTACACCTTC.

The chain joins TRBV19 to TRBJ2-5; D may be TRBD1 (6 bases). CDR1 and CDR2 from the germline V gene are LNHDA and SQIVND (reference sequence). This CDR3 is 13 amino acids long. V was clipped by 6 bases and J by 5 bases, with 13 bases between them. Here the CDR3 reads CASSPDSRETQYF. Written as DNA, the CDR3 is TGTGCCAGTAGCCCGGACAGCAGGGAGACCCAGTACTTC. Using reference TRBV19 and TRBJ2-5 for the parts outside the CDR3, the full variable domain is DGGITQSPKYLFRKEGQNVTLSCEQNLNHDAMYWYRQDPGQGLRLIYYSQIVNDFQKGDIAEGYSVSREKKESFPLTVTSAQKNPTAFYLCASSPDSRETQYFGPGTRLLVL.

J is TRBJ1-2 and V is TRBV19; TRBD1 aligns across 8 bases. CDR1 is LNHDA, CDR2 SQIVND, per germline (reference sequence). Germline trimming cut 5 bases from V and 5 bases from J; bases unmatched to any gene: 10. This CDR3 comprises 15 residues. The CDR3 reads CASSPPGTGGYGYTF. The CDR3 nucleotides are TGTGCCAGTAGTCCCCCCGGGACAGGCGGTTATGGCTACACCTTC.

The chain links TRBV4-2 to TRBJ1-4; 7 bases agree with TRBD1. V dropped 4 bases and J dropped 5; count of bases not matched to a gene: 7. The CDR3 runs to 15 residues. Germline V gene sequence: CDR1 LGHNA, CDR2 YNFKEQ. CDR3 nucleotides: TGTGCCAGCAGCCCGACGACAGGGTTAAATGAAAAACTGTTTTTT. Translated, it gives CASSPTTGLNEKLFF.

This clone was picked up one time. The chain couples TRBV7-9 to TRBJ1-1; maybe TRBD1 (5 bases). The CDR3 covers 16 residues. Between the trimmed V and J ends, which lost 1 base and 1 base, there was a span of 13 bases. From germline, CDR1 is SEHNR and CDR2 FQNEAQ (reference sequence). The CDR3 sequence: CASSLGRDWANTEAFF. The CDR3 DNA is TGTGCCAGCAGCTTAGGGAGGGACTGGGCGAACACTGAAGCTTTCTTT.

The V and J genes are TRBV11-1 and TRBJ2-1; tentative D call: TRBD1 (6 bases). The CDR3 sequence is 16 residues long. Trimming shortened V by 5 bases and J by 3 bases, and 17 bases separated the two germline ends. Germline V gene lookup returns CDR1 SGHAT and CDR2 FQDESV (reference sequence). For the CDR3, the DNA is TGTGCCAGCAGCCAGCAGGGGTCCGAAAACTACAATGAGCAGTTCTTC. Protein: CASSQQGSENYNEQFF.

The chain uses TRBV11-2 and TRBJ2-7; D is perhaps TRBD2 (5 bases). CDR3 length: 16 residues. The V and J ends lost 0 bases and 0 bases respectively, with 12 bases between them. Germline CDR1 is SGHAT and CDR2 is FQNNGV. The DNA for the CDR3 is TGTGCCAGCAGCTTAGATTATCGGGGAGTCTCCTACGAGCAGTACTTC. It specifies CASSLDYRGVSYEQYF.

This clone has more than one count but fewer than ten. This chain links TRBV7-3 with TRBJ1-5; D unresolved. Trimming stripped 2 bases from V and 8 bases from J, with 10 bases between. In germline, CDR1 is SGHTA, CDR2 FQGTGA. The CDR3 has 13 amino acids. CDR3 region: CASSLAGLEPQHF. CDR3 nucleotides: TGTGCCAGCAGCTTAGCAGGTTTGGAGCCCCAGCATTTT. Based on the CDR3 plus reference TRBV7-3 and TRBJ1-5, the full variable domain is GAGVSQTPSNKVTEKGKYVELRCDPISGHTALYWYRQSLGQGPEFLIYFQGTGAADDSGLPNDRFFAVRPEGSVSTLKIQRTERGDSAVYLCASSLAGLEPQHFGDGTRLSIL.

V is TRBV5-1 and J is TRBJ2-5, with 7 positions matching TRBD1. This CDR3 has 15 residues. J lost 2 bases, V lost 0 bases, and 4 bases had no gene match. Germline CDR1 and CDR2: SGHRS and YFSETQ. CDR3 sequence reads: CASSLGGQTQETQYF. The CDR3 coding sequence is TGCGCCAGCAGCTTGGGGGGACAGACTCAAGAGACCCAGTACTTC.

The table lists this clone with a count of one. CDR3 region: CASIDLLGGDEAFF. For the CDR3, the DNA is TGTGCCAGTATCGATTTGCTGGGTGGGGATGAAGCTTTCTTT. The chain employs TRBV19 and TRBJ1-1; D is unclear. V lost 7 bases to trimming and J lost 7 bases, with 19 bases between them. This CDR3 spans 14 amino acids. Germline lookup yields CDR1 LNHDA and CDR2 SQIVND (reference sequence).

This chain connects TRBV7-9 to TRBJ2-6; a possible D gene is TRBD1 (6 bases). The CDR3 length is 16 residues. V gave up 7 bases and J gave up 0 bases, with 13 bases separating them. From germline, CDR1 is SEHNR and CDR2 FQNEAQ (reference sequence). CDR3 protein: CASTKQGISGANVLTF. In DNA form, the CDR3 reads TGTGCCAGCACCAAACAGGGAATCTCTGGGGCCAACGTCCTGACTTTC. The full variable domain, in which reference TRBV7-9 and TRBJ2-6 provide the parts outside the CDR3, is DTGVSQNPRHKITKRGQNVTFRCDPISEHNRLYWYRQTLGQGPEFLTYFQNEAQLEKSRLLSDRFSAERPKGSFSTLEIQRTEQGDSAMYLCASTKQGISGANVLTFGAGSRLTVL.

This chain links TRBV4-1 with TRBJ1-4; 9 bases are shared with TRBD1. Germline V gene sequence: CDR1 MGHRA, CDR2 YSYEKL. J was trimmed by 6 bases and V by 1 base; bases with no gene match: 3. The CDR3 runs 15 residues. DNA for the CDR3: TGCGCCAGCAGCCAAGGAGGGACAGGGTATGAAAAACTGTTTTTT. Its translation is CASSQGGTGYEKLFF.

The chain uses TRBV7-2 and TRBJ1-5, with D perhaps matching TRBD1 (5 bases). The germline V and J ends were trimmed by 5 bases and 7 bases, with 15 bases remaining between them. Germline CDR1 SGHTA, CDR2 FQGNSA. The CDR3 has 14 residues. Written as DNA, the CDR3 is TGTGCCAGCAGCCTCCAGGGAGCCGTACAGCCCCAGCATTTT. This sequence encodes CASSLQGAVQPQHF.

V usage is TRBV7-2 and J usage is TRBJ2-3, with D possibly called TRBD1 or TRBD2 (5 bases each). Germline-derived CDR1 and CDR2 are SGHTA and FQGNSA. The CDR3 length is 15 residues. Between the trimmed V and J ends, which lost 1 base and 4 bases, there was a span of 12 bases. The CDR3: CASSLVPVGADTQYF. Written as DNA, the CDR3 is TGTGCCAGCAGCTTAGTCCCGGTGGGGGCAGATACGCAGTATTTT.

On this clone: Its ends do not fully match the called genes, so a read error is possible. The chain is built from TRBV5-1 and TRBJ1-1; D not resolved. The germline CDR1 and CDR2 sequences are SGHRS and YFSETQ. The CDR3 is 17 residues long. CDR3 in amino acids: CASSLEFGPTRNAEAFF. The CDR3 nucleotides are TGCGCCAGCAGCTTGGAGTTTGGACCGACCCGGAACGCTGAAGCTTTCTTT.

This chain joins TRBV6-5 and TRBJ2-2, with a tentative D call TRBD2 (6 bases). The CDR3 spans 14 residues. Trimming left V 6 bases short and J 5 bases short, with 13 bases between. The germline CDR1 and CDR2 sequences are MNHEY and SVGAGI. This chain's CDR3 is CASRPRRGTGELFF. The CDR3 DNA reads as TGTGCCAGCAGGCCCCGGCGGGGTACCGGGGAGCTGTTTTTT.

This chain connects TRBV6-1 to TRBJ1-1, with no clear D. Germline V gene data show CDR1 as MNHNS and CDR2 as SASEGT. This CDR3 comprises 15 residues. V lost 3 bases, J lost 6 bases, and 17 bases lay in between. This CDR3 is CASSDIGVETAEAFF. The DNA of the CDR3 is TGTGCCAGCAGTGATATCGGGGTTGAAACCGCTGAAGCTTTCTTT.